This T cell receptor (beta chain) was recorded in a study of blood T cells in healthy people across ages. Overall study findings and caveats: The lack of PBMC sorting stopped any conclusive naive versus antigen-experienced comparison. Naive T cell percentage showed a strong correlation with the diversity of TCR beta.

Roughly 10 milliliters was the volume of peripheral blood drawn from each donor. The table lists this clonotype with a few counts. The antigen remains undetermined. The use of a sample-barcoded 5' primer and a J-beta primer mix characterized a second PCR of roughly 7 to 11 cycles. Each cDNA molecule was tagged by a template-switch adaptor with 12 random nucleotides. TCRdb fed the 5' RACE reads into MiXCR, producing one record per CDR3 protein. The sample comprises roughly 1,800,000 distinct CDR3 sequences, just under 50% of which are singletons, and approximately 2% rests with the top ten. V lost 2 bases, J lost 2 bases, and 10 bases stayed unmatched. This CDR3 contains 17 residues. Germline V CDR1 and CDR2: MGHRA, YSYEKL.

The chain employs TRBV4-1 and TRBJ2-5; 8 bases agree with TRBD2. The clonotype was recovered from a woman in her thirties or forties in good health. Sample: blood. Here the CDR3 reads CASSQFVDGGVQETQYF. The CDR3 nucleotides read TGCGCCAGCAGCCAATTTGTTGACGGGGGGGTACAAGAGACCCAGTACTTC.